This TCR beta chain stems from a study of long-term antiretroviral therapy in people with HIV. Overall study results and limits: ART-treated samples gained diversity yet remained below transplant donor controls.

This clone was counted only a few times. Antigen: not known. Deletions cut 0 bases from V and 0 bases from J, with 12 bases between. This CDR3 is built from 16 residues. Germline V gene data show CDR1 as MNHEY and CDR2 as SVGAGI. Version v3.0 of the immunoSEQ assay ran at survey level. Sequencing was performed with immunoSEQ multiplex PCR; in TCRdb, only in-frame clones are kept and a portion is missing. This repertoire shows about 21,000 clones, 70% to 85% found once; its top ten account for roughly a tenth. The rearrangement uses TRBV6-5 and TRBJ2-7; D uncertain. The sample here was unsorted PBMCs, taken 4.1 years after starting antiretroviral therapy. The sequence was obtained from a woman in her thirties or forties with HIV. As DNA, the CDR3 is TGTGCCAGCAGTTACTCGCCGCAGCACCTCTCCTACGAGCAGTACTTC. Translating it yields CASSYSPQHLSYEQYF.